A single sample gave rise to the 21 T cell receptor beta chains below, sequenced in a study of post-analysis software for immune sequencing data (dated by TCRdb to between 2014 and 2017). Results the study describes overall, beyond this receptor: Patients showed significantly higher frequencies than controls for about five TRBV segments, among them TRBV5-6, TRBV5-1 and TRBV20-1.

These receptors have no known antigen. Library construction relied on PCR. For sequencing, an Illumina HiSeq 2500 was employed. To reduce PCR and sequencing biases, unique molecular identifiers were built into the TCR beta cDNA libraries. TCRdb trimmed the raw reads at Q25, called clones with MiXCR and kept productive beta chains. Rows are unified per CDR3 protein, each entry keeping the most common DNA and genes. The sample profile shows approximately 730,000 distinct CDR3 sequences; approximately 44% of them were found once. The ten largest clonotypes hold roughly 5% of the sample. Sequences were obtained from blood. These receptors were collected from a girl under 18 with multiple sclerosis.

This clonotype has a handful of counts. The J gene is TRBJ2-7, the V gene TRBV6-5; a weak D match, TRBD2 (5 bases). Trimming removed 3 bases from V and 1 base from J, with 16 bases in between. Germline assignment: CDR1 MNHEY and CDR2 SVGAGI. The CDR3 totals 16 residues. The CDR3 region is CASSYFSGRGSYEQYF. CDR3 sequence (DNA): TGTGCCAGCAGTTATTTTAGTGGGAGAGGGTCCTACGAGCAGTACTTC.

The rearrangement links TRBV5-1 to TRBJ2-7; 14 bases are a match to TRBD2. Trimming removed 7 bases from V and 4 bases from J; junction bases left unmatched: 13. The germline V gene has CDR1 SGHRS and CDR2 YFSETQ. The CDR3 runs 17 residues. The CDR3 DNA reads TGCGCCAGCCGCACCGGGACTAGCGGGAGTAAGGTATACGAGCAGTACTTC. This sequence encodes CASRTGTSGSKVYEQYF.

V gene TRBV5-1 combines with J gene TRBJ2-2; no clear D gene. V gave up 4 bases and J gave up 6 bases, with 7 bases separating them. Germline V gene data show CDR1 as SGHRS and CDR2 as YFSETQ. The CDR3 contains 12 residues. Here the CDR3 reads CASSPPAGELFF. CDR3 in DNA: TGCGCCAGCAGCCCCCCCGCCGGGGAGCTGTTTTTT.

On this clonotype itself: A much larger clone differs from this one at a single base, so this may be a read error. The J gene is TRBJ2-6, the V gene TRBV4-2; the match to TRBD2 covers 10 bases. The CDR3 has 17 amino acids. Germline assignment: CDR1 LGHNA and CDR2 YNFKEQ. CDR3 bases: TGTGCCGGCAGCCAAGGACTAGCGGAGTCTGGGGCCAACGTCCTGACTTTC. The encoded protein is CAGSQGLAESGANVLTF.

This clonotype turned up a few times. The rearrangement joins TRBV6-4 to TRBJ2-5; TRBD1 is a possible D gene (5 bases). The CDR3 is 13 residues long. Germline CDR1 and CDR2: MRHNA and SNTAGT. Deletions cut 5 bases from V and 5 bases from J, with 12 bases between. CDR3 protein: CASSRAQGETQYF. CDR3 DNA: TGTGCCAGCAGTCGGGCGCAGGGTGAGACCCAGTACTTC.

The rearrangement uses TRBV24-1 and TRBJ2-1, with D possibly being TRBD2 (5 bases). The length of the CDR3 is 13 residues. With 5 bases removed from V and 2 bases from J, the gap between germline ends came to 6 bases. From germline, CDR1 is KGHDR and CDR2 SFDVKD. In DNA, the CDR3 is TGTGCCACCAGTGGAGGGCCCTACAATGAGCAGTTCTTC. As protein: CATSGGPYNEQFF.

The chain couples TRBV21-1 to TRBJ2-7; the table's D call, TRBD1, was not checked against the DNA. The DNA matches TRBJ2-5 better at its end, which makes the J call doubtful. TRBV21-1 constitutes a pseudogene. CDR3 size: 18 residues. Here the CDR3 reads CASSTRPTGRKNQETQYF. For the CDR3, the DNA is TGTGCCAGCAGCACCAGACCGACAGGGAGAAAGAACCAAGAGACCCAGTACTTC.

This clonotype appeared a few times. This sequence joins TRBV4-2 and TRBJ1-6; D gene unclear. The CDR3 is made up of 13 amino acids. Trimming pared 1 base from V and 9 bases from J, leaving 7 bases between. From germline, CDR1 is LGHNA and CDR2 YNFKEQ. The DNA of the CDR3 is TGTGCCAGCAGCCAAGGCCTTGCTTCACCCCTCCACTTT. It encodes CASSQGLASPLHF.

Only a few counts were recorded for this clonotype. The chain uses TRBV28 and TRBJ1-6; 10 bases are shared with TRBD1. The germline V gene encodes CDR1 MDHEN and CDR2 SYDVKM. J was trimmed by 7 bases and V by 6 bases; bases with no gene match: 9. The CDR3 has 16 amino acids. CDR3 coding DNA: TGTGCCAGCAGACAGACAGGGGGCATCGGGAATTCACCCCTCCACTTT. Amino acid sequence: CASRQTGGIGNSPLHF.

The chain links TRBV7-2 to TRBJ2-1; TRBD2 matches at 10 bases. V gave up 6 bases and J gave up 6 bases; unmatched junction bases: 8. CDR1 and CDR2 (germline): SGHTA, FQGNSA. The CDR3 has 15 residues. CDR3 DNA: TGTGCCAGCAGACAAAACAGCGGGGGGGCCAATGAGCAGTTCTTC. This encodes CASRQNSGGANEQFF.

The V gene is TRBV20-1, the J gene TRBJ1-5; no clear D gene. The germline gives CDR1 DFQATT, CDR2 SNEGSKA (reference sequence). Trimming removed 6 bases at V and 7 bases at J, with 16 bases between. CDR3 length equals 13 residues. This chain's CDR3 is CSAGSRTPQPQHF. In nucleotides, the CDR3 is TGCAGTGCCGGATCCCGGACCCCACAGCCCCAGCATTTT.

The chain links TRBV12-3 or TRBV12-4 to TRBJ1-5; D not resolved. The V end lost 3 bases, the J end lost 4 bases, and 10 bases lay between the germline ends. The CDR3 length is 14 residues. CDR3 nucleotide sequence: TGTGCCAGCAGTTTTGGGAACAGTAATCAGCCCCAGCATTTT. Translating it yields CASSFGNSNQPQHF.

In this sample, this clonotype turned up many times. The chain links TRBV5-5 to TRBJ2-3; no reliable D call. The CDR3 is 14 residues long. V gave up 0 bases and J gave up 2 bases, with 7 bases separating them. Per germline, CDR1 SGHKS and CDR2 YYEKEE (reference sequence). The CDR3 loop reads CASSLDRVTDTQYF. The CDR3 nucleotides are TGTGCCAGCAGCTTGGATAGGGTCACAGATACGCAGTATTTT.

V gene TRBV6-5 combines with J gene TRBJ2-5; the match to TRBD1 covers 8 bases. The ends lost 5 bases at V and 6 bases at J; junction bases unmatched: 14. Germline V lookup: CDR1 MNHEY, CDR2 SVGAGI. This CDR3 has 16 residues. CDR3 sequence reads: CASSRPGGKTLKTQYF. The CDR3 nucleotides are TGTGCCAGCAGTAGACCAGGGGGCAAAACCTTGAAGACCCAGTACTTC.

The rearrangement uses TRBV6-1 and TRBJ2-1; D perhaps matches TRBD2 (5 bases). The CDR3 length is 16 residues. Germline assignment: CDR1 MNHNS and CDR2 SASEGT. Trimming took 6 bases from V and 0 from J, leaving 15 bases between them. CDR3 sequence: CASRARAGNSYNEQFF. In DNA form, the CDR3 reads TGTGCCAGCAGGGCCCGGGCGGGCAACTCCTACAATGAGCAGTTCTTC.

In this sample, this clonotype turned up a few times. This CDR3 reads CASSYEGFQPQHF. The CDR3 nucleotides are TGTGCCAGCAGTTACGAGGGGTTTCAGCCCCAGCATTTT. This chain links TRBV6-2 or TRBV6-3 with TRBJ1-5, with D maybe TRBD1 (5 bases). Germline V gene data show CDR1 as MNHEY and CDR2 as SVGEGT. The CDR3 is 13 amino acids. V lost 2 bases and J lost 6, with 8 bases in between.

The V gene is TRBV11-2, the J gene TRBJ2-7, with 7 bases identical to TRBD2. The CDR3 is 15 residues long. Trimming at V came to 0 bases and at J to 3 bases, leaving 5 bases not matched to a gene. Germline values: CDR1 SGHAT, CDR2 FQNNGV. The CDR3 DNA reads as TGTGCCAGCAGCTTAGACGAACTAGCGAGCTACGAGCAGTACTTC. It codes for CASSLDELASYEQYF.

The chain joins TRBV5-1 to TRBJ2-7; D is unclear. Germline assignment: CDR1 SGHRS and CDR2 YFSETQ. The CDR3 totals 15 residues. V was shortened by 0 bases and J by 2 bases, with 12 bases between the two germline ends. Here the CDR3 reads CASSLAEFSAYEQYF. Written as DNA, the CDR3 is TGCGCCAGCAGCTTGGCCGAGTTTTCGGCCTACGAGCAGTACTTC.

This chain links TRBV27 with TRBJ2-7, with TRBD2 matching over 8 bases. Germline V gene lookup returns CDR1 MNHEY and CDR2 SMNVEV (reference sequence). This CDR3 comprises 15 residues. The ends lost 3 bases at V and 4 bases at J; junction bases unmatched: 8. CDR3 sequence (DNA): TGTGCCAGCAGTTTGTCGCAACTAGCGGTTTACGAGCAGTACTTC. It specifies CASSLSQLAVYEQYF.

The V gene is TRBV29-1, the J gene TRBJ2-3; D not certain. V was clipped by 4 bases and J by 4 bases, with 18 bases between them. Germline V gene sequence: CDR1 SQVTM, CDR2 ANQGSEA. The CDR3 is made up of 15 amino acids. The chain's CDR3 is CSVVNPWAASDTQYF. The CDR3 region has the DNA TGCAGCGTTGTTAATCCCTGGGCAGCTTCAGATACGCAGTATTTT.

The CDR3 reads CAISERTGAYEQYF. DNA of the CDR3: TGTGCCATCAGCGAACGGACAGGCGCCTACGAGCAGTACTTC. The rearrangement uses TRBV10-3 and TRBJ2-7; 7 bases map to TRBD1. Germline V CDR1 and CDR2: ENHRY, SYGVKD. The CDR3 runs 14 residues. Germline trimming cut 6 bases from V and 2 bases from J; bases unmatched to any gene: 7.